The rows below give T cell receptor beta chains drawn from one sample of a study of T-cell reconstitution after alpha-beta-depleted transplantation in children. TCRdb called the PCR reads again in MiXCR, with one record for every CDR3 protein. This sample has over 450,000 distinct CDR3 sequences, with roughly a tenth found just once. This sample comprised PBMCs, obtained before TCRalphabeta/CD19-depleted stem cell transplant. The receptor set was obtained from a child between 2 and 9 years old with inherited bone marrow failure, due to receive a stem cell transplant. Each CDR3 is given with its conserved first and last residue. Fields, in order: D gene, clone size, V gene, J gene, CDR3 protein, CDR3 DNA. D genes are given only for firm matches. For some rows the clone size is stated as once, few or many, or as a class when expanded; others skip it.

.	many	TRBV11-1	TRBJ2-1	CASSLPGTPSSYNEQFF	TGTGCCAGCAGTCTCCCAGGGACTCCCAGCTCCTACAATGAGCAGTTCTTC
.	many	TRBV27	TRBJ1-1	CASSLSATMNTEAFF	TGTGCCAGCAGTTTATCGGCGACAATGAACACTGAAGCTTTCTTT
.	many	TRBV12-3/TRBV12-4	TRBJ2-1	CASSFGAPSYNEQFF	TGTGCCAGCAGTTTCGGGGCCCCCTCCTACAATGAGCAGTTCTTC
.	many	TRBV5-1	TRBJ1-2	CASSQTGSGYTF	TGCGCCAGCAGCCAAACAGGGTCCGGCTACACCTTC
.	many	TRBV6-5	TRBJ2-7	CASSYSVRGEQYF	TGTGCCAGCAGTTACTCAGTTCGGGGCGAGCAGTACTTC
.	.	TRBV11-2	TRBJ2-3	CASSLGVGLAADTQYF	TGTGCCAGCAGCTTAGGTGTCGGGCTGGCAGCCGATACGCAGTATTTT
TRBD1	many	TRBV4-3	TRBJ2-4	CASSPQGPGSIQYF	TGCGCCAGCAGCCCACAGGGGCCTGGGAGCATTCAGTACTTC
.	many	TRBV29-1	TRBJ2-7	CSVPRDDYEQYF	TGCAGCGTCCCCCGGGACGACTACGAGCAGTACTTC
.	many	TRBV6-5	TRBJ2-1	CASSRQDNEQFF	TGTGCCAGCAGTCGACAGGACAATGAGCAGTTCTTC
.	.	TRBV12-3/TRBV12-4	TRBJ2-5	CASSYRDLQETQYF	TGTGCCAGCAGTTACCGGGACTTACAAGAGACCCAGTACTTC
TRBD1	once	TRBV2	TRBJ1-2	CASRTTGGPYGYTF	TGTGCCAGCAGAACAACAGGGGGACCCTATGGCTACACCTTC
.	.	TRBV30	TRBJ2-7	CAWSAERARRTYEQYF	TGTGCCTGGAGTGCTGAAAGGGCTAGGAGAACCTACGAGCAGTACTTC
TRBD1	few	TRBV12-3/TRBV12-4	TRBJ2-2	CASRNQGAGTGELFF	TGTGCCAGCAGAAATCAGGGGGCGGGCACCGGGGAGCTGTTTTTT
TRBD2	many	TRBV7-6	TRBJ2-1	CASSWGLAGGPSF	TGTGCCAGCAGCTGGGGACTAGCGGGAGGGCCCTCCTTC
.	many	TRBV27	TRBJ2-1	CASSLSTSSYNEQFF	TGTGCCAGCAGTTTATCCACTAGCTCCTACAATGAGCAGTTCTTC
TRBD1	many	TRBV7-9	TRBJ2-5	CASSNPPNDRGQAQYF	TGTGCCAGCAGCAACCCCCCTAATGACAGGGGACAGGCCCAGTACTTC
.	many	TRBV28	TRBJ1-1	CASSLSAGETDEAFF	TGTGCCAGCAGTTTATCGGCAGGGGAAACAGATGAAGCTTTCTTT
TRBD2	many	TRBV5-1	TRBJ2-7	CASSSLGSGVSYEQYF	TGCGCCAGCAGCTCCTTGGGGAGCGGGGTCTCCTACGAGCAGTACTTC
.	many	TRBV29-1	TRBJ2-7	CSVGRGWHNSYEQYF	TGCAGCGTTGGCCGGGGTTGGCACAACTCCTACGAGCAGTACTTC
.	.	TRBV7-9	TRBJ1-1	CASSSLATSSDTEAFF	TGTGCCAGCAGCTCTCTCGCCACCTCCAGCGACACTGAAGCTTTCTTT
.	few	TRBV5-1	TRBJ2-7	CASSLAGTPSYEQYF	TGCGCCAGCAGCTTGGCCGGGACTCCCTCCTACGAGCAGTACTTC
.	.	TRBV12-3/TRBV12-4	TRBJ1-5	CASTRNRAGGNQPQHF	TGTGCCAGCACCAGAAACAGGGCTGGTGGCAATCAGCCCCAGCATTTT
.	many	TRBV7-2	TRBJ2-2	CASSGRRAGELFF	TGTGCCAGCAGCGGGAGGAGGGCCGGGGAGCTGTTTTTT